This T cell receptor beta chain stems from a study of blood T cell repertoires in COVID-19. Looking at the study overall: Two negative PCRs, clearance, or symptom resolution had been documented for recovered Cohort 3 donors.

Membership in each cohort depended on participant-reported clinical history. Authors' processing steps: Nucleated cell number was recorded as an estimate derived from reference gene primer amplification. Clones were read by immunoSEQ multiplex PCR, and TCRdb kept only the in-frame ones, dropping some. That table supplies the V and J calls and clone size; D and trimming were determined from the DNA. The repertoire consists of approximately 240,000 clones, with about 86% occurring once and the leading ten covering about 3.1%. The ends were cut back, 11 bases at V and 3 bases at J, with 15 bases in the middle. This CDR3 spans 13 amino acids. The germline gives CDR1 MNHEY, CDR2 SMNVEV (reference sequence).

This TCR was recovered from a woman in her 50s in a cohort exposed to, infected with or recovered from COVID-19 (not recorded which). The rearrangement links TRBV27 to TRBJ2-3; tentatively, D is TRBD2 (6 bases). Sequenced material: PBMCs or T cells enriched from blood (not recorded which). CDR3 loop: CASAGPITDTQYF. CDR3 coding DNA: TGTGCCTCCGCGGGACCAATTACAGATACGCAGTATTTT.